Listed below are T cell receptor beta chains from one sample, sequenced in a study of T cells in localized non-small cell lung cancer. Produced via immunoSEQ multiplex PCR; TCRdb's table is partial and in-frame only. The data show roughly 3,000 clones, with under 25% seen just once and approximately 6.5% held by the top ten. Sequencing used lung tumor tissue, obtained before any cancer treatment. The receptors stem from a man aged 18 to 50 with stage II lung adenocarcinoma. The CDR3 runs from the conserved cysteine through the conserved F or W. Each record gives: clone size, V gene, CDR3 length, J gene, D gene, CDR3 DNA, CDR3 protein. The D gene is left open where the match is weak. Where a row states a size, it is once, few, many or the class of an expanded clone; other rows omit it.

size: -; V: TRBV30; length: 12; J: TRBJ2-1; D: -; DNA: TGTGCCTGGAGTCCTCCCGGGGGTGAGCAGTTCTTC; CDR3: CAWSPPGGEQFF
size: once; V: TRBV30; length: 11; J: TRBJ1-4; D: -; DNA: TGTGCCTGTACAATAGATGAAAAACTGTTTTTT; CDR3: CACTIDEKLFF
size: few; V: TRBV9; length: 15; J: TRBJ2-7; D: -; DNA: TGTGCCAGCAGAGGATCGAGGGAGCCCTACTACGAGCAGTACTTC; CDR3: CASRGSREPYYEQYF
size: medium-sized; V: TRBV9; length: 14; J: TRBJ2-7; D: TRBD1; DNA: TGTGCCAGCAGGCCTCAGGGGGCCGGCTACGAGCAGTACTTC; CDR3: CASRPQGAGYEQYF
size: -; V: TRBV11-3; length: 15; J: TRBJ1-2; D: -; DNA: TGTGCCAGCAGCAAGGACAGCGCCTCTAACTATGGCTACACCTTC; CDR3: CASSKDSASNYGYTF
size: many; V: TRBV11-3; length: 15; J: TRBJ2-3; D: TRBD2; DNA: TGTGCCAGCAGCACCGGACTAGCGGGCACAGATACGCAGTATTTT; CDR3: CASSTGLAGTDTQYF
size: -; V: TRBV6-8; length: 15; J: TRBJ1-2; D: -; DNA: TGTGCCAGCAGTTACTCCTCCGGGATAAACTATGGCTACACCTTC; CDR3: CASSYSSGINYGYTF
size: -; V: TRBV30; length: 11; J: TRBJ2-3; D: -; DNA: TGTGCCTGGAGTGTCCGGGATACGCAGTATTTT; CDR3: CAWSVRDTQYF
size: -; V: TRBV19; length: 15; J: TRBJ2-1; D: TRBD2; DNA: TGTGCCAGTAGCCTCAGCGGGGGGGCGGTTCGGGAGCAGTTCTTC; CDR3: CASSLSGGAVREQFF
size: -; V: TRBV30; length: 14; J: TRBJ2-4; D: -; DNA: TGTGCCTGGAGAGAACCGGGGGATGGAAACATTCAGTACTTC; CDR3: CAWREPGDGNIQYF
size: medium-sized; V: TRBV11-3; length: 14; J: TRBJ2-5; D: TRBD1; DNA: TGTGCCAGCAGCCCGGACAGGGGTGGGGAGACCCAGTACTTC; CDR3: CASSPDRGGETQYF
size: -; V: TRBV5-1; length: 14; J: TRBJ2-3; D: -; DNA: TGCGCCAGCCAAGGCCAGGGGTTCAGAGATACGCAGTATTTT; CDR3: CASQGQGFRDTQYF
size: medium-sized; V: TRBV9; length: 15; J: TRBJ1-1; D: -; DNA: TGTGCCAGCAGCGGGCAACAGGACCTGAACACTGAAGCTTTCTTT; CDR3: CASSGQQDLNTEAFF
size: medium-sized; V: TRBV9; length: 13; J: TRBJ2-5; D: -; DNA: TGTGCCAGCAGCGTAACAGACCGAGAGACCCAGTACTTC; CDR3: CASSVTDRETQYF
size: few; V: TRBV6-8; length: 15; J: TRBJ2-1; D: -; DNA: TGTGCCAGCAGCCGCAGGGGCAGCCCGGTCGATGAGCAGTTCTTC; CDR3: CASSRRGSPVDEQFF
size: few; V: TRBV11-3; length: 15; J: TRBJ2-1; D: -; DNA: TGTGCCAGCAGCTTTTCCTTGAAGTCCTACAATGAGCAGTTCTTC; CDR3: CASSFSLKSYNEQFF
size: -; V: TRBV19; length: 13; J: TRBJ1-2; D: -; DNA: TGTGCCAGTAAGTCCGGAACCAACTATGGCTACACCTTC; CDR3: CASKSGTNYGYTF
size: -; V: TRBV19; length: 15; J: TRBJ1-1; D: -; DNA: TGTGCCAGTAATACCGTTCGACAGCCAAACACTGAAGCTTTCTTT; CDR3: CASNTVRQPNTEAFF
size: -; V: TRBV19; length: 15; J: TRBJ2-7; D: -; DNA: TGTGCCAGCCGAAAGGCAGGGCGATCCTCCTACGAGCAGTACTTC; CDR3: CASRKAGRSSYEQYF
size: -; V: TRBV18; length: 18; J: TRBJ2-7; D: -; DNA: TGTGCCAGCTCACCCCCAGGGTCGATGCACAGGGGACTCTACGAGCAGTACTTC; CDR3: CASSPPGSMHRGLYEQYF
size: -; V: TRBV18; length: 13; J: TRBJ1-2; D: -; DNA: TGTGCCAGCTCTCCAACAGAATCCTATGGCTACACCTTC; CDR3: CASSPTESYGYTF
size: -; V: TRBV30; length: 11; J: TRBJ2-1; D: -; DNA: TGTGCCTGGAGTGTAAGTGGGGAGCAGTTCTTC; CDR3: CAWSVSGEQFF
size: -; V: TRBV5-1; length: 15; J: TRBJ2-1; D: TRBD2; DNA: TGCGCCAGCAGCTTGGTAGCGGGGGTCTACAATGAGCAGTTCTTC; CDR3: CASSLVAGVYNEQFF
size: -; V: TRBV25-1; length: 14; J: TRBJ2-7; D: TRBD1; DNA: TGTGCCAGCAGTGGATGGACAGGGGGCGGAGAGCAGTACTTC; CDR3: CASSGWTGGGEQYF